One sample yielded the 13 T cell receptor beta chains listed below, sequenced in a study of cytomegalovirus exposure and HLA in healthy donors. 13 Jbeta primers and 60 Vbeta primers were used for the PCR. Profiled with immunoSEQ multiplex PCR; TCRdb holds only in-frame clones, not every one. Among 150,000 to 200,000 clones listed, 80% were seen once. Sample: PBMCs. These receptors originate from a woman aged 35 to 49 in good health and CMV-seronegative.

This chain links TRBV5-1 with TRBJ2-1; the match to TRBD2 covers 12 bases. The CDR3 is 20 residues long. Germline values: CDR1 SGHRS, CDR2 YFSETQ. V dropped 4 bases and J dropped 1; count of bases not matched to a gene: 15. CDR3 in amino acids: CASSPGLAGRILTSYNEQFF. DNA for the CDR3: TGCGCCAGCAGCCCCGGACTAGCGGGACGTATCCTCACGTCCTACAATGAGCAGTTCTTC.

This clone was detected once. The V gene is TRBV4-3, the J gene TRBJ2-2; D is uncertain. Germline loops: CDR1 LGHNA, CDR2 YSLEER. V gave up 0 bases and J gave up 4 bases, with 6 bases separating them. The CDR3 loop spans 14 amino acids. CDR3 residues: CASSQDRGTGELFF. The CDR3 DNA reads TGCGCCAGCAGCCAAGATCGAGGCACCGGGGAGCTGTTTTTT.

CDR3: CASSEDVGAEAFF. CDR3 nucleotide sequence: TGTGCCAGCAGTGAAGATGTGGGGGCCGAAGCTTTCTTT. The chain joins TRBV2 to TRBJ1-1; TRBD1 might be the D (6 bases). V lost 1 base and J 8 bases, leaving 11 bases between the germline ends. CDR3 size: 13 residues. Germline assignment: CDR1 SNHLY and CDR2 FYNNEI.

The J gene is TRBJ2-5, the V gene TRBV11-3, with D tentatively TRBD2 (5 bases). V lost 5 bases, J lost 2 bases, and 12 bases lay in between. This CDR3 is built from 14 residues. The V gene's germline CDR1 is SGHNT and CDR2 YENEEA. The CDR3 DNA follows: TGTGCCAGCAGCATCCGGGTAGCGCAAGAGACCCAGTACTTC. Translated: CASSIRVAQETQYF. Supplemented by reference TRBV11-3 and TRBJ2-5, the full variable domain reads EAGVVQSPRYKIIEKKQPVAFWCNPISGHNTLYWYLQNLGQGPELLIRYENEEAVDDSQLPKDRFSAERLKGVDSTLKIQPAELGDSAVYLCASSIRVAQETQYFGPGTRLLVL.

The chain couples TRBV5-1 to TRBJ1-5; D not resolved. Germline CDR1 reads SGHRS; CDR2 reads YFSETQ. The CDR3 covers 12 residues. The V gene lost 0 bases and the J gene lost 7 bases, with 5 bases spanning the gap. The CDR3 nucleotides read TGCGCCAGCAGCTTGGAACGGCAGCCCCAGCATTTT. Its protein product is CASSLERQPQHF.

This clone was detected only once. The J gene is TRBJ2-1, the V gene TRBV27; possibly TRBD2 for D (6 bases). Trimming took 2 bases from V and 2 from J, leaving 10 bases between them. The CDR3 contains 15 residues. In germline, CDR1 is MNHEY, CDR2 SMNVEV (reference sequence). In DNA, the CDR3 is TGTGCCAGCAGTTTAGGAGGGACCCCCTACAATGAGCAGTTCTTC. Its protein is CASSLGGTPYNEQFF.

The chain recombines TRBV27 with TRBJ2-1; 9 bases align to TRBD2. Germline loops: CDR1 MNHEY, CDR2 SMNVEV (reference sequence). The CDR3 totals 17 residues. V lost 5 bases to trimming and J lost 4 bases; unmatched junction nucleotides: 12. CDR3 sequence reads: CASSLAGPRVGYNEQFF. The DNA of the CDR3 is TGTGCCAGCAGTCTAGCGGGACCTAGGGTAGGGTACAATGAGCAGTTCTTC.

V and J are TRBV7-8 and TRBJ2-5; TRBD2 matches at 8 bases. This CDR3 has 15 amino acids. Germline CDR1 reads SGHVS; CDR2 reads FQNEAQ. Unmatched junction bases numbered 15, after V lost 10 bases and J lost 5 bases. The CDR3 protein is CAISWGRGRPETQYF. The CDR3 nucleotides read TGTGCCATAAGTTGGGGTCGCGGGAGGCCGGAGACCCAGTACTTC.

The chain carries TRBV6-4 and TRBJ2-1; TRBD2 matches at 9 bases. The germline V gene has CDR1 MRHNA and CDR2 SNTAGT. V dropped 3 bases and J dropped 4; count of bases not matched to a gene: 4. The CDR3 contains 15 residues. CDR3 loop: CASSEREGPYNEQFF. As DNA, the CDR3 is TGTGCCAGCAGTGAGCGGGAGGGCCCGTACAATGAGCAGTTCTTC.

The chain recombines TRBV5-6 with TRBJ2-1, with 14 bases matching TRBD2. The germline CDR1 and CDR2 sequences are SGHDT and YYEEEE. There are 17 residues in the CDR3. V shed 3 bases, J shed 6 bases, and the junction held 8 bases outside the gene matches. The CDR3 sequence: CASSWGTSGSLGNEQFF. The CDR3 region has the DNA TGTGCCAGCAGCTGGGGGACTAGCGGGAGTCTAGGCAATGAGCAGTTCTTC. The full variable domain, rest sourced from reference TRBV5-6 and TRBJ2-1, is DAGVTQSPTHLIKTRGQQVTLRCSPKSGHDTVSWYQQALGQGPQFIFQYYEEEERQRGNFPDRFSGHQFPNYSSELNVNALLLGDSALYLCASSWGTSGSLGNEQFFGPGTRLTVL.

The CDR3 bases are TGTGCCTGGGCGGACAGGGGCGAGCAGTTCTTC. Protein product: CAWADRGEQFF. The chain joins TRBV30 to TRBJ2-1, with 9 positions matching TRBD1. The CDR3 runs to 11 residues. V shed 5 bases, J shed 10 bases, and the junction held 3 bases outside the gene matches. CDR1 is GTSNPN, CDR2 SVGIG, per germline (reference sequence). The full variable domain, in which reference TRBV30 and TRBJ2-1 provide the parts outside the CDR3, is SQTIHQWPATLVQPVGSPLSLECTVEGTSNPNLYWYRQAAGRGLQLLFYSVGIGQISSEVPQNLSASRPQDRQFILSSKKLLLSDSGFYLCAWADRGEQFFGPGTRLTVL.

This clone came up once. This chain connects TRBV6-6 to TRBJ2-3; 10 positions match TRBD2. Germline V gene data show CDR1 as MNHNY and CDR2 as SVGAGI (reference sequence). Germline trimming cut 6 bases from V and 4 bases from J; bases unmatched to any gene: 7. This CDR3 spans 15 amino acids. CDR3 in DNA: TGTGCCAGCAGGAGCGGGAGGGCCGAGTCAGATACGCAGTATTTT. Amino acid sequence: CASRSGRAESDTQYF.

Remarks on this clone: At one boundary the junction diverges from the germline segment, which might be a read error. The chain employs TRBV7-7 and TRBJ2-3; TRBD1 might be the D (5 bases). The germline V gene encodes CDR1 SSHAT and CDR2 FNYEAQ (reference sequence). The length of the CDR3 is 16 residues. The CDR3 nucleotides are TGTGCTAGCAGCCTACCCCTTCGACAGAAAACAGATACGCAGTATTTT. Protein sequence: CASSLPLRQKTDTQYF.